This entry lists 2 T cell receptor beta chains sequenced from one sample in a study of blood T cell repertoires in COVID-19 (dated by TCRdb to the early 2020s). Preparation of the library involved the immunoSEQ multiplex PCR assay. TCRdb limited this immuneACCESS table to in-frame rearrangements with V and J called. A share of clones is missing; checked studies link under half to unresolved V genes, and the rest is unexplained. The sample table holds more than 25,000 clones, of which roughly 91% were seen once. Roughly 1% of the sample rests with the top ten. Material: peripheral blood. The receptor source for this set is a man in his sixties or seventies with active or convalescent COVID-19.

The chain is built from TRBV28 and TRBJ2-1; 8 bases agree with TRBD2. V gave up 4 bases and J gave up 9 bases; unmatched junction bases: 11. The CDR3 is 15 amino acids. Germline assignment: CDR1 MDHEN and CDR2 SYDVKM. The CDR3, as DNA: TGTGCCAGCAGTTCCCCAGCGGGAGTAACCGGTGAGCAGTTCTTC. It specifies CASSSPAGVTGEQFF.

This chain joins TRBV30 and TRBJ1-2; D possibly corresponds to TRBD1 (6 bases). Per germline, CDR1 GTSNPN and CDR2 SVGIG (reference sequence). Trimming took 4 bases from V and 5 from J, leaving 14 bases between them. This CDR3 has 13 amino acids. CDR3 bases: TGTGCCTGGAATGAGGACAGCGTGTATGGCTACACCTTC. It specifies CAWNEDSVYGYTF.